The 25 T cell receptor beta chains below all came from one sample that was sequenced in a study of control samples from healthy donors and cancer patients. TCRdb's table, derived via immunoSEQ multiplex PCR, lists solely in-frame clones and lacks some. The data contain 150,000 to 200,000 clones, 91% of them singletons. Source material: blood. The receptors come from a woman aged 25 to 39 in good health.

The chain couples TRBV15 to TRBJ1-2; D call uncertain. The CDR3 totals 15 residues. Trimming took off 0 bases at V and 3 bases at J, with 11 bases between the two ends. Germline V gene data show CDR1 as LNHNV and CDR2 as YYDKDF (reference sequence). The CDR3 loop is CATSRDAGPDYGYTF. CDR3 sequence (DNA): TGTGCCACCAGCAGAGATGCAGGCCCGGACTATGGCTACACCTTC. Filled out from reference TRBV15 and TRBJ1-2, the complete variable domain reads DAMVIQNPRYQVTQFGKPVTLSCSQTLNHNVMYWYQQKSSQAPKLLFHYYDKDFNNEADTPDNFQSRRPNTSFCFLDIRSPGLGDTAMYLCATSRDAGPDYGYTFGSGTRLTVV.

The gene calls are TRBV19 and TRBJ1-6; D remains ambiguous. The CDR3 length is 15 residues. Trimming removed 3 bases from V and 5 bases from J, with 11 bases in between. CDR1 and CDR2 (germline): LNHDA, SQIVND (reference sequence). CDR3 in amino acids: CASSILQSDNSPLHF. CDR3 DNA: TGTGCCAGTAGTATTTTACAGTCCGATAATTCACCCCTCCACTTT.

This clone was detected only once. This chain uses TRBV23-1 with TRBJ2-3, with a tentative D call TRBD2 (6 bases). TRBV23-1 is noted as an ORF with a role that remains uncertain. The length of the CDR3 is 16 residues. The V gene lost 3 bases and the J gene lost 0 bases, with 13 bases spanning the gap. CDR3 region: CASSQNTSPSTDTQYF. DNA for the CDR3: TGCGCCAGCAGTCAGAACACTAGCCCTAGCACAGATACGCAGTATTTT.

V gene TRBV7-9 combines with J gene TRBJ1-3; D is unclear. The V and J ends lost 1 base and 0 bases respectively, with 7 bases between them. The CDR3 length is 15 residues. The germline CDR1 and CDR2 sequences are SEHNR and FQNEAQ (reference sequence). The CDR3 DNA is TGTGCCAGCAGCTTAGTATGGGCCTCTGGAAACACCATATATTTT. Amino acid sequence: CASSLVWASGNTIYF.

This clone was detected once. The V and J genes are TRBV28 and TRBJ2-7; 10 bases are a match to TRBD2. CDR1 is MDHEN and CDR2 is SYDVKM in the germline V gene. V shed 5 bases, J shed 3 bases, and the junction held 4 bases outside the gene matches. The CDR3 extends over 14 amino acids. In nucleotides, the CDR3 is TGTGCCAGCAGTACCCTAGCGGGAGTCTACGAGCAGTACTTC. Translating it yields CASSTLAGVYEQYF.

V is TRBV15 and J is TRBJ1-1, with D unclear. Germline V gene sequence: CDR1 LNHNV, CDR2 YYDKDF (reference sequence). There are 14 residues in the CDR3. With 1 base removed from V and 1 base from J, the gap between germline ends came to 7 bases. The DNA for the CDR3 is TGTGCCACCAGCAGAGGGGAGCGGAACACTGAAGCTTTCTTT. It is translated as CATSRGERNTEAFF.

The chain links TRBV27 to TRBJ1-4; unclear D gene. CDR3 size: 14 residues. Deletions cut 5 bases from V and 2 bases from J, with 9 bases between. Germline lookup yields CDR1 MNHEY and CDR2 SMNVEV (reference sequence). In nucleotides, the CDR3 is TGTGCCAGCAGTATCCGGGTGACTAATGAAAAACTGTTTTTT. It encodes CASSIRVTNEKLFF.

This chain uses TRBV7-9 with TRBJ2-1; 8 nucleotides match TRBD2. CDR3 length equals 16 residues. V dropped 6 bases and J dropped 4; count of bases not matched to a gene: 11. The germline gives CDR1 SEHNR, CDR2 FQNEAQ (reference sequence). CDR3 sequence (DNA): TGTGCCAGCAGTTGGTATAGCGGGGATCTGTACAATGAGCAGTTCTTC. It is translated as CASSWYSGDLYNEQFF.

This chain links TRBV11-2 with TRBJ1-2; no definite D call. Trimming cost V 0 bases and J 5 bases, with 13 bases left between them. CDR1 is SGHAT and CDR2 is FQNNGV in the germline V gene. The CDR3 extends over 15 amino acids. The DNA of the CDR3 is TGTGCCAGCAGCTTAGACCGACCGACTCTTTATGGCTACACCTTC. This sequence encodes CASSLDRPTLYGYTF.

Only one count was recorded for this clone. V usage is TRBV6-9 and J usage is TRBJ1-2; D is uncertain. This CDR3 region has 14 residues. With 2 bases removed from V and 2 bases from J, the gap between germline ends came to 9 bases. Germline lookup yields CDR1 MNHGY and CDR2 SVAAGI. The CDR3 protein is CASSYPRPNYGYTF. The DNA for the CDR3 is TGTGCCAGCAGTTATCCCAGGCCCAACTATGGCTACACCTTC.

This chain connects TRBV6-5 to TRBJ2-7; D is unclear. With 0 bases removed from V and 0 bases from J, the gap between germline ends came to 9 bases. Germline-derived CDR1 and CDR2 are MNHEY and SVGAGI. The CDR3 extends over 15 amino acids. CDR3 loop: CASSYSAGSSYEQYF. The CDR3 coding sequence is TGTGCCAGCAGTTACTCGGCAGGTAGCTCCTACGAGCAGTACTTC.

Here the CDR3 DNA reads TGTGCCACCAGTGCCGGGACAGGAACTAGAGCTTTCTTT. It translates to CATSAGTGTRAFF. V usage is TRBV24-1 and J usage is TRBJ1-1; 8 nucleotides line up with TRBD1. With 5 bases clipped from V and 10 bases from J, the junction kept 8 bases outside the gene matches. There are 13 residues in the CDR3. In germline, CDR1 is KGHDR, CDR2 SFDVKD.

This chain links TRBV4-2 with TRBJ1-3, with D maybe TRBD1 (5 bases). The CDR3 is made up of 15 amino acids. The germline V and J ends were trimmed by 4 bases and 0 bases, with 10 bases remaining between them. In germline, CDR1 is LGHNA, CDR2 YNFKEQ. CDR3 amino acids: CASSLDSNSGNTIYF. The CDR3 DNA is TGTGCCAGCAGCCTCGACAGTAACTCTGGAAACACCATATATTTT.

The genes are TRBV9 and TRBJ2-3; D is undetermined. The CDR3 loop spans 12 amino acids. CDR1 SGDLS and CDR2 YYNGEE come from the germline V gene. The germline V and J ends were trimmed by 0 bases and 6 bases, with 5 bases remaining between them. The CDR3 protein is CASSVGADTQYF. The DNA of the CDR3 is TGTGCCAGCAGCGTAGGGGCCGATACGCAGTATTTT.

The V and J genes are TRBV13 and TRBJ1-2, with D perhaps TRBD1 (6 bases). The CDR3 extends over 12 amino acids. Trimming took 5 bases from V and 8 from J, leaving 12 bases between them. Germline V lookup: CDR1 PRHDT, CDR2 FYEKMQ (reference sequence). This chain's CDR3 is CASSPGGAGYTF. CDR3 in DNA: TGTGCCAGCAGCCCGGGGGGGGCCGGCTACACCTTC.

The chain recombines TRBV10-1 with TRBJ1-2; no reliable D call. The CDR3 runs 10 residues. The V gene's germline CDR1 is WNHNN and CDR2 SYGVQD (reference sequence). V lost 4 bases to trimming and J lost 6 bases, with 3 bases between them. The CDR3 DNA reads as TGCGCCAGCAGTGGGAATGGCTACACCTTC. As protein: CASSGNGYTF.

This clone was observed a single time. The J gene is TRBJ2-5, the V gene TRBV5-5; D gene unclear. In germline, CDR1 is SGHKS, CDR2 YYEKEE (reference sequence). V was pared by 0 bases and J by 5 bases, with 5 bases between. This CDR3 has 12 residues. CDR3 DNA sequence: TGTGCCAGCAGCTTGGCCTTTGAGACCCAGTACTTC. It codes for CASSLAFETQYF.

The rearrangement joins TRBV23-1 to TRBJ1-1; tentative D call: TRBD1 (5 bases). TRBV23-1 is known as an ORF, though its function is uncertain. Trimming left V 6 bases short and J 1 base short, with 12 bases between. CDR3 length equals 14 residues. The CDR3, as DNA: TGCGCCAGCAGCCCACTTACAGGGAACACTGAAGCTTTCTTT. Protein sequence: CASSPLTGNTEAFF.

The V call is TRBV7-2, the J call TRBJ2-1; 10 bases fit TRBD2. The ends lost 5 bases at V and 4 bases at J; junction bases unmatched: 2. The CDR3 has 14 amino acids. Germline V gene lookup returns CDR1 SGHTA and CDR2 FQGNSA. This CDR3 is CASSEGLAYNEQFF. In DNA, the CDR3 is TGTGCCAGCAGCGAGGGACTAGCGTACAATGAGCAGTTCTTC.

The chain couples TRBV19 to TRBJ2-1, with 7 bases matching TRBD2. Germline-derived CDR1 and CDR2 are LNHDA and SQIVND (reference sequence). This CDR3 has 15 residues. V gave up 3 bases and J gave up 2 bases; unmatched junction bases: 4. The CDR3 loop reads CASSIQAGAYNEQFF. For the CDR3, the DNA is TGTGCCAGTAGTATTCAGGCGGGGGCCTACAATGAGCAGTTCTTC.

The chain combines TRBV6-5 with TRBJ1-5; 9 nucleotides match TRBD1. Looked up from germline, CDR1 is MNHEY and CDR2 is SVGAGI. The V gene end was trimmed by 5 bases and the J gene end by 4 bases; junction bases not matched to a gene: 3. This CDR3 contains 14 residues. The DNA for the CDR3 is TGTGCCAGCAGTACAGGGGGCGAAAATCAGCCCCAGCATTTT. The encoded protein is CASSTGGENQPQHF.

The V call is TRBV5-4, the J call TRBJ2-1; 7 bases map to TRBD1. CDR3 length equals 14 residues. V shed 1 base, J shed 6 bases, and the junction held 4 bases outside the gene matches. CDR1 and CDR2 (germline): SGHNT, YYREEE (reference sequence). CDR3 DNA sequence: TGTGCCAGCAGCTTGAGGGGGCCCGGCAATGAGCAGTTCTTC. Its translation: CASSLRGPGNEQFF.

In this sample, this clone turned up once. Written as DNA, the CDR3 is TGTGCCAGCAGCCAAGATAAGTCCTACGAGCAGTACTTC. It codes for CASSQDKSYEQYF. The V gene is TRBV4-2, the J gene TRBJ2-7; D unresolved. There are 13 residues in the CDR3. Trimming left V 0 bases short and J 1 base short, with 4 bases between. Looked up from germline, CDR1 is LGHNA and CDR2 is YNFKEQ.

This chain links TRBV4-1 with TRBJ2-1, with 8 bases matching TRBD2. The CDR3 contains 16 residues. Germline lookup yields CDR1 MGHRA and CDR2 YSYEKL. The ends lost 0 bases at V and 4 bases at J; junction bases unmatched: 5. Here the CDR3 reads CASSQDRAGGYNEQFF. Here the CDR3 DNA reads TGCGCCAGCAGCCAAGATCGGGCGGGGGGATACAATGAGCAGTTCTTC.

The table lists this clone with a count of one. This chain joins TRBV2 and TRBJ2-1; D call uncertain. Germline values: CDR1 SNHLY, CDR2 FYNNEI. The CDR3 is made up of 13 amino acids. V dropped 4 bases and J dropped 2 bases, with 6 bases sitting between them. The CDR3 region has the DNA TGTGCCAGCAGTGGACAACCCTACAATGAGCAGTTCTTC. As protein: CASSGQPYNEQFF. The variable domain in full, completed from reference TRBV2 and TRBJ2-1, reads EPEVTQTPSHQVTQMGQEVILRCVPISNHLYFYWYRQILGQKVEFLVSFYNNEISEKSEIFDDQFSVERPDGSNFTLKIRSTKLEDSAMYFCASSGQPYNEQFFGPGTRLTVL.